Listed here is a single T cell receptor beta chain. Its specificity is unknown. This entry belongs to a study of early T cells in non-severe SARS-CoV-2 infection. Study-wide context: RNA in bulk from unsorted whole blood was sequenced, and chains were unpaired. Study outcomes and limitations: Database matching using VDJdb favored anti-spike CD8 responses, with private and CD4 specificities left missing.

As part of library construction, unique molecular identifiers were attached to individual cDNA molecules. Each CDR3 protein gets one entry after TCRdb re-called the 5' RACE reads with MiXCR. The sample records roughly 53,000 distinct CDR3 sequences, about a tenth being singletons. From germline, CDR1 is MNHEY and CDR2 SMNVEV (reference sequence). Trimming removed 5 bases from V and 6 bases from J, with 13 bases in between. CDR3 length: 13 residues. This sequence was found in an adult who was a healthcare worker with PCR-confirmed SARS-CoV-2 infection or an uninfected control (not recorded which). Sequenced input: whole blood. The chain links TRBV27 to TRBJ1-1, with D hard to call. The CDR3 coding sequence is TGTGCCAGCAGTCTTACCCCACGGGCTGAAGCTTTCTTT. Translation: CASSLTPRAEAFF.